The 24 T cell receptor beta chains below all came from one sample that was sequenced in a study of shared clonotypes between healthy human individuals. Repertoires were generated with immunoSEQ multiplex PCR, while TCRdb's copy carries only in-frame clones and drops some. The profile covers over a million clones, with roughly 95% appearing a single time and roughly 1.1% taken by the ten largest. Sequences were obtained from naive CD4+ T cells sorted from blood. Subset noted: CD45RA+ positively selected. Receptors were obtained from a man aged 25-45 years in good health.

V and J are TRBV5-4 and TRBJ1-1, with D possibly being TRBD1 (5 bases). The CDR3 sequence is 15 residues long. In germline, CDR1 is SGHNT, CDR2 YYREEE (reference sequence). Trimming took 1 base from V and 2 from J, leaving 12 bases between them. The CDR3 nucleotides are TGTGCCAGCAGCTTGCGTCGGCAGGGCAACACTGAAGCTTTCTTT. This sequence encodes CASSLRRQGNTEAFF.

This sequence joins TRBV9 and TRBJ2-2; D not resolved. Trimming pared 0 bases from V and 2 bases from J, leaving 8 bases between. Per the germline V gene, CDR1 is SGDLS and CDR2 is YYNGEE. There are 15 residues in the CDR3. Written as DNA, the CDR3 is TGTGCCAGCAGCGTAGGTTTAGTAAACACCGGGGAGCTGTTTTTT. Its protein product is CASSVGLVNTGELFF.

The chain carries TRBV2 and TRBJ2-7; TRBD1 aligns across 7 bases. V lost 2 bases, J lost 0 bases, and 7 bases stayed unmatched. Germline V gives CDR1 SNHLY, CDR2 FYNNEI. The length of the CDR3 is 16 residues. The CDR3 protein is CASSEQGGPSSYEQYF. CDR3 coding DNA: TGTGCCAGCAGTGAACAAGGGGGCCCCAGCTCCTACGAGCAGTACTTC.

V gene TRBV4-1 combines with J gene TRBJ2-1, with D perhaps TRBD1 (6 bases). There are 16 residues in the CDR3. Germline CDR1 MGHRA, CDR2 YSYEKL. V gave up 3 bases and J gave up 7 bases, with 19 bases separating them. The CDR3 sequence: CASSQGDTVGLNEQFF. In DNA form, the CDR3 reads TGCGCCAGCAGCCAGGGGGACACAGTAGGTTTAAATGAGCAGTTCTTC.

The chain combines TRBV5-1 with TRBJ2-6; maybe TRBD1 (6 bases). CDR3 size: 21 residues. Looked up from germline, CDR1 is SGHRS and CDR2 is YFSETQ. The V gene lost 3 bases and the J gene lost 2 bases, with 27 bases spanning the gap. The CDR3, as DNA: TGCGCCAGCAGCTCGACCGGCCCCTTCATCCCGAGGACAGCTGGGGCCAACGTCCTGACTTTC. Translation gives CASSSTGPFIPRTAGANVLTF.

V usage is TRBV6-6 and J usage is TRBJ2-1, with 11 bases fitting TRBD2. This CDR3 has 16 residues. In germline, CDR1 is MNHNY, CDR2 SVGAGI (reference sequence). V was clipped by 6 bases and J by 7 bases; unmatched bases: 11. The CDR3 DNA follows: TGTGCCAGCAGGATACCACTAGCGGGAGCGGCGAATGAGCAGTTCTTC. Translation: CASRIPLAGAANEQFF.

The genes are TRBV6-5 and TRBJ2-7; TRBD1 aligns across 8 bases. V shed 7 bases and J 4 bases; nucleotides not matched to a gene: 12. Germline V lookup: CDR1 MNHEY, CDR2 SVGAGI. This CDR3 spans 15 amino acids. CDR3 DNA sequence: TGTGCCAGCACTCGGGACAGGTCCGGAGATTACGAGCAGTACTTC. Amino acid sequence: CASTRDRSGDYEQYF.

The rearrangement links TRBV5-1 to TRBJ2-1; D may be TRBD1 or TRBD2 (5 bases each). Germline values: CDR1 SGHRS, CDR2 YFSETQ. The CDR3 has 13 residues. The V and J ends lost 0 bases and 9 bases respectively, with 10 bases between them. The CDR3, as DNA: TGCGCCAGCAGCTTGGACGGGGACGGTGAGCAGTTCTTC. It is translated as CASSLDGDGEQFF.

V gene TRBV7-9 combines with J gene TRBJ2-3; perhaps TRBD2 as D (5 bases). The ends were cut back, 4 bases at V and 8 bases at J, with 7 bases in the middle. The germline gives CDR1 SEHNR, CDR2 FQNEAQ (reference sequence). The CDR3 has 11 amino acids. CDR3 protein: CASSYGGTQYF. CDR3 sequence (DNA): TGTGCCAGCAGCTACGGAGGTACGCAGTATTTT.

The gene calls are TRBV29-1 and TRBJ2-1; perhaps TRBD1 as D (5 bases). V was shortened by 5 bases and J by 12 bases, with 23 bases between the two germline ends. Per germline, CDR1 SQVTM and CDR2 ANQGSEA. This CDR3 comprises 14 residues. The CDR3 is CSVNPRLSPGLQFF. CDR3 sequence (DNA): TGCAGCGTTAACCCCAGGTTGTCTCCAGGGTTGCAGTTCTTC.

In regard to this clone: Distinct nucleotide sequences in the sample also encode this CDR3. This rearrangement joins TRBV30 to TRBJ1-5, with D possibly TRBD1 on 6 matching bases. Germline assignment: CDR1 GTSNPN and CDR2 SVGIG (reference sequence). The ends were cut back, 1 base at V and 7 bases at J, with 11 bases in the middle. The CDR3 is 13 amino acids. The CDR3 bases are TGTGCCTGGAGTGGGGGGGGCGGCCAGCCCCAGCATTTT. Protein: CAWSGGGGQPQHF.

This rearrangement joins TRBV5-4 to TRBJ1-1; D possibly corresponds to TRBD1 (5 bases). V lost 2 bases to trimming and J lost 6 bases, with 14 bases between them. The CDR3 is 14 amino acids. Germline CDR1 SGHNT, CDR2 YYREEE (reference sequence). The CDR3 DNA is TGTGCCAGCAGCTTACCCGGGACGGCTCCTGAAGCTTTCTTT. Amino acids: CASSLPGTAPEAFF.

Worth noting for this clone: Germline and junction disagree at one end, which may indicate a read error. The chain carries TRBV4-2 and TRBJ2-5, with TRBD2 matching over 9 bases. The CDR3 is made up of 17 amino acids. Germline V lookup: CDR1 LGHNA, CDR2 YNFKEQ. The CDR3 DNA reads as TGTGCCAGCAGCCAAGAAAGGAGGGCGGGGGGGAGTGAGAGCCAGTACTTC. Protein sequence: CASSQERRAGGSESQYF.

The DNA of the CDR3 is TGTGCCAGCAGTGAGGCTTTGGGGCATGGCTACACCTTC. Translated, it gives CASSEALGHGYTF. The V gene is TRBV6-1, the J gene TRBJ1-2; D perhaps matches TRBD1 (5 bases). CDR1 and CDR2 (germline): MNHNS, SASEGT. V was trimmed by 3 bases and J by 6 bases, leaving 11 bases between them. CDR3 length: 13 residues.

The chain carries TRBV6-6 and TRBJ1-3, with D unresolved. The V end was cut by 6 bases, the J end by 1 base, with 13 bases between. This CDR3 is built from 15 residues. Germline CDR1 is MNHNY and CDR2 is SVGAGI (reference sequence). Here the CDR3 reads CASRSQYDSGNTIYF. The CDR3, as DNA: TGTGCCAGCAGATCCCAGTATGATTCTGGAAACACCATATATTTT.

The gene calls are TRBV5-1 and TRBJ1-4; D gene uncertain. Trimming took 4 bases from V and 2 from J, leaving 21 bases between them. Germline V gene data show CDR1 as SGHRS and CDR2 as YFSETQ. This CDR3 comprises 18 residues. CDR3 nucleotides: TGCGCCAGCAGCAGTGCCCCCCCGGGTGGCTTCACTAATGAAAAACTGTTTTTT. Protein sequence: CASSSAPPGGFTNEKLFF.

V and J are TRBV28 and TRBJ2-7; no firm D call. This CDR3 has 12 amino acids. The germline V gene encodes CDR1 MDHEN and CDR2 SYDVKM. Deletions cut 6 bases from V and 4 bases from J, with 10 bases between. The CDR3 spells CASRSLGYEQYF. In DNA form, the CDR3 reads TGTGCCAGCAGGTCCCTCGGGTACGAGCAGTACTTC.

The V call is TRBV6-5, the J call TRBJ2-5; 7 bases agree with TRBD2. V trimming: 1 base; J trimming: 5 bases; junction bases outside the gene matches: 1. CDR3 length: 13 residues. Germline V gene lookup returns CDR1 MNHEY and CDR2 SVGAGI. The chain's CDR3 is CASSYFGGETQYF. CDR3 DNA sequence: TGTGCCAGCAGTTACTTCGGGGGGGAGACCCAGTACTTC.

This chain uses TRBV7-9 with TRBJ1-5; weak D call: TRBD1 (5 bases). The CDR3 is 16 residues long. The germline V gene encodes CDR1 SEHNR and CDR2 FQNEAQ (reference sequence). The V and J ends lost 1 base and 5 bases respectively, with 15 bases between them. The CDR3 here is CASSLESQGRDQPQHF. In DNA form, the CDR3 reads TGTGCCAGCAGCTTAGAATCGCAGGGACGGGATCAGCCCCAGCATTTT.

The V gene is TRBV6-1, the J gene TRBJ2-5, with 7 bases aligning to TRBD2. The V segment lost 8 bases and the J segment 5 bases; nucleotides outside the gene matches: 8. The length of the CDR3 is 13 residues. Germline V CDR1 and CDR2: MNHNS, SASEGT. CDR3 sequence reads: CASGRVPGETQYF. The CDR3 DNA reads TGTGCCAGCGGGAGGGTTCCCGGGGAGACCCAGTACTTC.

The chain joins TRBV28 to TRBJ1-1; D may be TRBD1 (5 bases). Germline-derived CDR1 and CDR2 are MDHEN and SYDVKM. The CDR3 is 14 residues long. V gave up 3 bases and J gave up 5 bases, with 13 bases separating them. The CDR3 loop is CASSFAGGETEAFF. CDR3 in DNA: TGTGCCAGCAGTTTCGCGGGGGGGGAAACTGAAGCTTTCTTT.

The chain links TRBV5-4 to TRBJ2-1, with D possibly TRBD2 on 5 matching bases. The germline V gene encodes CDR1 SGHNT and CDR2 YYREEE (reference sequence). This CDR3 comprises 16 residues. The germline V and J ends were trimmed by 3 bases and 2 bases, with 15 bases remaining between them. CDR3 residues: CASSSPAGWTYNEQFF. In DNA, the CDR3 is TGTGCCAGCAGCTCCCCTGCGGGTTGGACCTACAATGAGCAGTTCTTC.

The gene calls are TRBV5-1 and TRBJ2-1, with D hard to call. The germline CDR1 and CDR2 sequences are SGHRS and YFSETQ. V lost 0 bases, J lost 4 bases, and 5 bases lay in between. This CDR3 is 13 amino acids long. The chain's CDR3 is CASSLALYNEQFF. CDR3 bases: TGCGCCAGCAGCTTGGCCCTGTACAATGAGCAGTTCTTC.

This clone was observed a single time. The chain combines TRBV20-1 with TRBJ1-3; no clear D. Germline CDR1 reads DFQATT; CDR2 reads SNEGSKA (reference sequence). This CDR3 spans 10 amino acids. In DNA form, the CDR3 reads TGCAGGAGCTCTGGAAACACCATATATTTT. This translates into CRSSGNTIYF.